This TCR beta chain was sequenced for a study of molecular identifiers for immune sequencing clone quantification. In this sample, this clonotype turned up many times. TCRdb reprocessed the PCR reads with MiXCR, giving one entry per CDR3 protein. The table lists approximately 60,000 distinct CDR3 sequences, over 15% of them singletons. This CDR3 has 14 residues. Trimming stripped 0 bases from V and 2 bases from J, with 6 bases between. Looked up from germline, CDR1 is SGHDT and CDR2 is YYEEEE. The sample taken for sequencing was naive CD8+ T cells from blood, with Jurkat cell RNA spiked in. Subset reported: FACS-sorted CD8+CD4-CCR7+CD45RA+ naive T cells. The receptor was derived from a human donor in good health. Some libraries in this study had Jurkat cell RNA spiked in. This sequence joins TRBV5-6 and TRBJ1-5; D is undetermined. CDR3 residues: CASSLGAGNQPQHF. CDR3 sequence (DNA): TGTGCCAGCAGCTTGGGGGCAGGCAATCAGCCCCAGCATTTT.